Listed below are T cell receptor beta chains from one sample, sequenced in a study of neurological immune-mediated disorders. One entry per CDR3 protein results from TCRdb running MiXCR on the 5' RACE reads. This table has roughly 75,000 distinct CDR3 sequences, 2.6% appearing once. The sample comprised PBMCs. The origin of the receptors is a woman younger than 45 with multiple sclerosis. The CDR3 runs from the conserved cysteine through the conserved F or W. D genes are given only for firm matches. Part of the rows lack a size; the others show once, few, many or a class for expanded clones.

cdr3_length: 14; j_call: TRBJ2-1; v_call: TRBV12-3/TRBV12-4; clone_size: many; d_call: TRBD2; cdr3_aa: CASSLSSSGNEQFF; cdr3_nt: TGTGCCAGCAGTTTAAGCTCTAGCGGAAATGAGCAGTTCTTC
cdr3_length: 13; j_call: TRBJ2-3; v_call: TRBV7-2; clone_size: many; d_call: -; cdr3_aa: CASSSAGRGTQYF; cdr3_nt: TGTGCCAGCAGCTCCGCCGGACGCGGTACGCAGTATTTT
cdr3_length: 11; j_call: TRBJ1-1; v_call: TRBV30; clone_size: many; d_call: -; cdr3_aa: CAWASGPEAFF; cdr3_nt: TGTGCCTGGGCGTCAGGGCCTGAAGCTTTCTTT
cdr3_length: 11; j_call: TRBJ2-5; v_call: TRBV29-1; clone_size: many; d_call: -; cdr3_aa: CSVPGTETQYF; cdr3_nt: TGCAGCGTGCCAGGGACGGAGACCCAGTACTTC
cdr3_length: 15; j_call: TRBJ2-2; v_call: TRBV6-5; clone_size: many; d_call: TRBD2; cdr3_aa: CASSFSSGATGELFF; cdr3_nt: TGTGCCAGCAGTTTCTCTAGCGGGGCCACCGGGGAGCTGTTTTTT
cdr3_length: 13; j_call: TRBJ2-4; v_call: TRBV10-3; clone_size: many; d_call: -; cdr3_aa: CAISEQALGIQYF; cdr3_nt: TGTGCCATCAGTGAACAAGCACTTGGCATTCAGTACTTC
cdr3_length: 10; j_call: TRBJ2-7; v_call: TRBV2; clone_size: many; d_call: -; cdr3_aa: CATAAYEQYF; cdr3_nt: TGTGCCACCGCGGCCTACGAGCAGTACTTC
cdr3_length: 16; j_call: TRBJ2-2; v_call: TRBV5-1; clone_size: many; d_call: -; cdr3_aa: CASSDLMTANTGELFF; cdr3_nt: TGCGCCAGCAGCGACCTAATGACAGCGAACACCGGGGAGCTGTTTTTT
cdr3_length: 16; j_call: TRBJ2-2; v_call: TRBV7-8; clone_size: many; d_call: -; cdr3_aa: CASRPTTDGRTGELFF; cdr3_nt: TGTGCCAGCAGGCCAACGACAGACGGAAGGACCGGGGAGCTGTTTTTT
cdr3_length: 13; j_call: TRBJ1-1; v_call: TRBV29-1; clone_size: many; d_call: -; cdr3_aa: CSVEVNENTEAFF; cdr3_nt: TGCAGCGTTGAAGTTAATGAGAACACTGAAGCTTTCTTT
cdr3_length: 15; j_call: TRBJ2-5; v_call: TRBV6-2/TRBV6-3; clone_size: many; d_call: TRBD1; cdr3_aa: CASTATGQGQETQYF; cdr3_nt: TGTGCCAGCACCGCGACGGGACAGGGACAAGAGACCCAGTACTTC
cdr3_length: 15; j_call: TRBJ2-1; v_call: TRBV6-2/TRBV6-3; clone_size: many; d_call: TRBD2; cdr3_aa: CASRALAELYNEQFF; cdr3_nt: TGTGCCAGCAGGGCACTAGCGGAGCTTTACAATGAGCAGTTCTTC
cdr3_length: 14; j_call: TRBJ1-2; v_call: TRBV12-3/TRBV12-4; clone_size: many; d_call: TRBD1; cdr3_aa: CASSPEDRGYGYTF; cdr3_nt: TGTGCCAGCAGTCCCGAGGACAGGGGCTATGGCTACACCTTC
cdr3_length: 16; j_call: TRBJ2-1; v_call: TRBV7-2; clone_size: many; d_call: TRBD2; cdr3_aa: CASSLAGTSGPNEQFF; cdr3_nt: TGTGCCAGCAGCTTAGCCGGGACTAGCGGGCCCAATGAGCAGTTCTTC
cdr3_length: 17; j_call: TRBJ2-3; v_call: TRBV15; clone_size: many; d_call: -; cdr3_aa: CATSSDTDYPAADTQYF; cdr3_nt: TGTGCCACCAGCTCCGACACCGACTACCCCGCGGCAGATACGCAGTATTTT
cdr3_length: 12; j_call: TRBJ1-1; v_call: TRBV15; clone_size: many; d_call: -; cdr3_aa: CATSRGGSEAFF; cdr3_nt: TGTGCCACCAGCCGGGGGGGCTCTGAAGCTTTCTTT
cdr3_length: 17; j_call: TRBJ2-7; v_call: TRBV7-2; clone_size: many; d_call: TRBD1; cdr3_aa: CASSQNMGGTGGYEQYF; cdr3_nt: TGTGCCAGCAGCCAAAATATGGGAGGGACAGGGGGCTATGAGCAGTACTTC
cdr3_length: 13; j_call: TRBJ2-3; v_call: TRBV20-1; clone_size: many; d_call: TRBD1; cdr3_aa: CSARDSRTDTQYF; cdr3_nt: TGCAGTGCTCGGGACAGCCGCACAGATACGCAGTATTTT
cdr3_length: 12; j_call: TRBJ2-2; v_call: TRBV20-1; clone_size: many; d_call: -; cdr3_aa: CSARQNTGELFF; cdr3_nt: TGCAGTGCTAGACAAAACACCGGGGAGCTGTTTTTT
cdr3_length: 12; j_call: TRBJ2-1; v_call: TRBV20-1; clone_size: many; d_call: TRBD2; cdr3_aa: CSATSGMNEQFF; cdr3_nt: TGCAGTGCTACTAGCGGGATGAATGAGCAGTTCTTC
cdr3_length: 13; j_call: TRBJ2-1; v_call: TRBV7-9; clone_size: many; d_call: TRBD1; cdr3_aa: CASSFEGQGLQFF; cdr3_nt: TGTGCCAGCAGCTTTGAGGGACAGGGGCTACAGTTCTTC
cdr3_length: 19; j_call: TRBJ2-3; v_call: TRBV6-5; clone_size: many; d_call: -; cdr3_aa: CASSPTALTVVWGTDTQYF; cdr3_nt: TGTGCCAGCAGCCCCACCGCGTTGACAGTGGTGTGGGGCACAGATACGCAGTATTTT
cdr3_length: 14; j_call: TRBJ1-5; v_call: TRBV19; clone_size: many; d_call: -; cdr3_aa: CASGKDGGDQPQHF; cdr3_nt: TGTGCCAGTGGGAAGGACGGAGGAGATCAGCCCCAGCATTTT
cdr3_length: 17; j_call: TRBJ2-6; v_call: TRBV12-3/TRBV12-4; clone_size: many; d_call: -; cdr3_aa: CASSKVSGQDWANVLTF; cdr3_nt: TGTGCCAGCAGCAAGGTATCAGGGCAGGACTGGGCCAACGTCCTGACTTTC
cdr3_length: 10; j_call: TRBJ2-1; v_call: TRBV20-1; clone_size: many; d_call: -; cdr3_aa: CSAIRDEQFF; cdr3_nt: TGCAGTGCTATTCGGGATGAGCAGTTCTTC
cdr3_length: 15; j_call: TRBJ1-2; v_call: TRBV11-2; clone_size: -; d_call: TRBD1; cdr3_aa: CASSPQQGANHGYTF; cdr3_nt: TGTGCCAGCAGCCCGCAACAGGGGGCGAACCATGGCTACACCTTC
cdr3_length: 17; j_call: TRBJ2-3; v_call: TRBV9; clone_size: many; d_call: TRBD2; cdr3_aa: CASSAYQSGSSTDTQYF; cdr3_nt: TGTGCCAGCAGCGCCTACCAGAGCGGGAGTAGCACAGATACGCAGTATTTT
cdr3_length: 15; j_call: TRBJ2-7; v_call: TRBV2; clone_size: many; d_call: -; cdr3_aa: CASSEAGSTFYEQYF; cdr3_nt: TGTGCCAGCAGTGAAGCAGGCAGCACATTCTACGAGCAGTACTTC
cdr3_length: 16; j_call: TRBJ1-3; v_call: TRBV4-3; clone_size: many; d_call: TRBD1; cdr3_aa: CASSQAETGGFYTIYF; cdr3_nt: TGCGCCAGCAGCCAAGCGGAGACAGGGGGCTTTTACACCATATATTTT
cdr3_length: 12; j_call: TRBJ1-2; v_call: TRBV12-5; clone_size: many; d_call: -; cdr3_aa: CATSTGPYGYTF; cdr3_nt: TGTGCTACCTCCACAGGGCCCTATGGCTACACCTTC
cdr3_length: 16; j_call: TRBJ2-5; v_call: TRBV28; clone_size: many; d_call: -; cdr3_aa: CASSFELGRPQETQYF; cdr3_nt: TGTGCCAGCAGTTTTGAACTGGGCCGTCCGCAAGAGACCCAGTACTTC
cdr3_length: 13; j_call: TRBJ1-1; v_call: TRBV12-3/TRBV12-4; clone_size: many; d_call: -; cdr3_aa: CASSLLAGVEAFF; cdr3_nt: TGTGCCAGCAGTTTATTGGCAGGGGTCGAAGCTTTCTTT
cdr3_length: 16; j_call: TRBJ2-5; v_call: TRBV24-1; clone_size: many; d_call: -; cdr3_aa: CATSDSVAELGETQYF; cdr3_nt: TGTGCCACCAGTGATTCGGTAGCGGAGTTAGGAGAGACCCAGTACTTC
cdr3_length: 14; j_call: TRBJ2-7; v_call: TRBV20-1; clone_size: many; d_call: -; cdr3_aa: CSARDPRGRGGQYF; cdr3_nt: TGCAGTGCTAGAGATCCTCGCGGGAGAGGGGGCCAGTACTTC
cdr3_length: 14; j_call: TRBJ1-4; v_call: TRBV5-1; clone_size: many; d_call: TRBD1; cdr3_aa: CASSFGTANEKLFF; cdr3_nt: TGCGCCAGCAGCTTCGGGACAGCTAATGAAAAACTGTTTTTT
cdr3_length: 15; j_call: TRBJ2-5; v_call: TRBV5-1; clone_size: many; d_call: TRBD1; cdr3_aa: CASSYGQGDQETQYF; cdr3_nt: TGCGCCAGCAGCTACGGACAGGGTGACCAAGAGACCCAGTACTTC
cdr3_length: 14; j_call: TRBJ2-5; v_call: TRBV7-2; clone_size: many; d_call: -; cdr3_aa: CASSRPLGGETQYF; cdr3_nt: TGTGCCAGCAGCCGGCCCTTGGGGGGAGAGACCCAGTACTTC
cdr3_length: 14; j_call: TRBJ1-2; v_call: TRBV5-1; clone_size: many; d_call: -; cdr3_aa: CASSSEQGLVGYTF; cdr3_nt: TGCGCCAGCAGCTCGGAACAGGGACTCGTGGGCTACACCTTC
cdr3_length: 12; j_call: TRBJ2-3; v_call: TRBV20-1; clone_size: many; d_call: TRBD1; cdr3_aa: CSADRPTDTQYF; cdr3_nt: TGCAGTGCGGACAGGCCCACAGATACGCAGTATTTT
cdr3_length: 11; j_call: TRBJ2-3; v_call: TRBV20-1; clone_size: -; d_call: -; cdr3_aa: CSAAGSDTQYF; cdr3_nt: TGCAGTGCTGCAGGGTCAGATACGCAGTATTTT
cdr3_length: 15; j_call: TRBJ2-3; v_call: TRBV28; clone_size: -; d_call: TRBD2; cdr3_aa: CASSLGLWNTDTQYF; cdr3_nt: TGTGCCAGCAGTTTGGGACTATGGAACACAGATACGCAGTATTTT